This TCR beta chain stems from a study of T cells after somatic rescue of genetic block. The assay was immunoSEQ multiplex PCR, and TCRdb's table has in-frame clones only and misses some. The table has roughly 120,000 clones, about nine tenths seen once; the top ten hold around 1.5%. J gave up 2 bases and V 6 bases, and 7 bases lay outside the gene matches. The V gene's germline CDR1 is MNHEY and CDR2 SVGAGI. This CDR3 spans 14 amino acids. This receptor was taken from a woman aged 18-29 years. The source material was peripheral blood mononuclear cells (PBMCs). This sequence joins TRBV6-5 and TRBJ2-7; 7 nucleotides match TRBD1. CDR3 amino acids: CASRPRQGTYEQYF. In DNA form, the CDR3 reads TGTGCCAGCAGGCCCAGACAGGGAACCTACGAGCAGTACTTC.